These 30 T cell receptor beta chains originate from one sample sequenced in a study of blood T cell repertoires in COVID-19. Assay: immunoSEQ multiplex PCR; the TCRdb copy retains only in-frame clones and omits some. The sample consists of about 55,000 clones, approximately 84% of them appearing once. The sample consisted of peripheral blood. The source is a human donor in a cohort sampled during active COVID-19.

The genes are TRBV7-2 and TRBJ2-7; 10 positions match TRBD1. This CDR3 comprises 15 residues. CDR1 is SGHTA, CDR2 FQGNSA, per germline. With V trimmed by 1 base and J by 5 bases, 5 bases remained unmatched. CDR3 nucleotides: TGTGCCAGCAGCTTAGACGGGACAGGGGTCAACGAGCAGTACTTC. Translating gives CASSLDGTGVNEQYF. The variable domain in full, with the rest retrieved from reference TRBV7-2 and TRBJ2-7, is GAGVSQSPSNKVTEKGKDVELRCDPISGHTALYWYRQSLGQGLEFLIYFQGNSAPDKSGLPSDRFSAERTGGSVSTLTIQRTQQEDSAVYLCASSLDGTGVNEQYFGPGTRLTVT.

The gene calls are TRBV5-4 and TRBJ1-1; the D gene is possibly TRBD1 (5 bases). The CDR3 has 15 amino acids. Germline CDR1 is SGHNT and CDR2 is YYREEE (reference sequence). V shed 4 bases and J shed 0 bases, with 13 bases lying between them. The CDR3 loop reads CASSAYRSLNTEAFF. The DNA of the CDR3 is TGTGCCAGCAGCGCCTACAGGTCCCTGAACACTGAAGCTTTCTTT.

This rearrangement joins TRBV28 to TRBJ2-7; 7 bases are a match to TRBD2. With 7 bases clipped from V and 0 bases from J, the junction kept 6 bases outside the gene matches. From germline, CDR1 is MDHEN and CDR2 SYDVKM. The CDR3 contains 14 residues. CDR3 sequence: CASNMRGISYEQYF. CDR3 DNA sequence: TGTGCCAGCAACATGCGGGGGATCTCCTACGAGCAGTACTTC.

The rearrangement uses TRBV11-2 and TRBJ2-7; TRBD2 matches 10 bases. The CDR3 sequence is 16 residues long. V shed 1 base and J 7 bases; nucleotides not matched to a gene: 10. The germline gives CDR1 SGHAT, CDR2 FQNNGV. The CDR3 here is CASSLATSGDLLEQYF. CDR3 DNA sequence: TGTGCCAGCAGCTTAGCAACTAGCGGGGACCTCTTGGAGCAGTACTTC.

The chain uses TRBV7-2 and TRBJ2-5; TRBD1 agrees at 7 bases. The CDR3 contains 14 residues. Losses at the gene ends were 6 bases for V and 3 bases for J; bases not matched to a gene: 7. Germline CDR1 and CDR2: SGHTA and FQGNSA. The CDR3 DNA reads as TGTGCCAGCAGGTTAAGGGGGCCCGAAGAGACCCAGTACTTC. This codes for CASRLRGPEETQYF. Looking up the rest from reference TRBV7-2 and TRBJ2-5 gives the full variable domain: GAGVSQSPSNKVTEKGKDVELRCDPISGHTALYWYRQSLGQGLEFLIYFQGNSAPDKSGLPSDRFSAERTGGSVSTLTIQRTQQEDSAVYLCASRLRGPEETQYFGPGTRLLVL.

The sample holds a few counts of this clone. The chain joins TRBV6-6 to TRBJ2-1; 10 bases align to TRBD1. CDR1 MNHNY and CDR2 SVGAGI come from the germline V gene (reference sequence). This CDR3 region has 14 residues. The trim removed 5 bases at V and 6 bases at J, leaving 4 bases unmatched. The CDR3 is CASSEGQGPNEQFF. CDR3 sequence (DNA): TGTGCCAGCAGTGAGGGACAGGGGCCCAATGAGCAGTTCTTC.

The CDR3 region is CASSSGLAGDNEQFF. The CDR3 nucleotides read TGTGCCAGCAGCTCTGGACTAGCGGGGGACAATGAGCAGTTCTTC. The chain combines TRBV5-4 with TRBJ2-1; 13 bases line up with TRBD2. CDR3 length equals 15 residues. V lost 3 bases, J lost 5 bases, and 2 bases stayed unmatched. Germline loops: CDR1 SGHNT, CDR2 YYREEE (reference sequence).

V is TRBV6-2 or TRBV6-3 and J is TRBJ1-2; 7 bases are shared with TRBD1. This CDR3 has 14 amino acids. Trimming removed 2 bases from V and 3 bases from J; junction bases left unmatched: 3. The germline V gene encodes CDR1 MNHEY and CDR2 SVGEGT. The CDR3 DNA reads TGTGCCAGCAGTTACCCTGGGACAGACTATGGCTACACCTTC. This encodes CASSYPGTDYGYTF.

The chain recombines TRBV7-2 with TRBJ2-1, with TRBD2 matching over 7 bases. Germline assignment: CDR1 SGHTA and CDR2 FQGNSA. The CDR3 sequence is 18 residues long. The junction had 15 bases not matched to a gene; V was cut back by 2 bases and J by 5 bases. CDR3 coding DNA: TGTGCCAGCAGCTTACGAGGTAGGGGCGGGAGTAGCCACAATGAGCAGTTCTTC. Its protein is CASSLRGRGGSSHNEQFF.

V usage is TRBV4-1 and J usage is TRBJ2-6; 10 nucleotides line up with TRBD1. CDR1 MGHRA and CDR2 YSYEKL come from the germline V gene. V trimming: 5 bases; J trimming: 4 bases; junction bases outside the gene matches: 8. CDR3 size: 17 residues. CDR3 nucleotide sequence: TGCGCCAGCAGCTCGGGACAGGGGACTTCCGGGGCCAACGTCCTGACTTTC. Translated: CASSSGQGTSGANVLTF.

The chain is built from TRBV18 and TRBJ2-1, with a weak D call TRBD1 (6 bases). The CDR3 is made up of 14 amino acids. The germline V gene encodes CDR1 KGHSH and CDR2 LQKENI. V lost 3 bases and J lost 8, with 14 bases in between. The CDR3 spells CASSPRTDFYEQFF. The CDR3, as DNA: TGTGCCAGCTCACCTAGGACAGATTTTTATGAGCAGTTCTTC. The full variable domain, rest sourced from reference TRBV18 and TRBJ2-1, is NAGVMQNPRHLVRRRGQEARLRCSPMKGHSHVYWYRQLPEEGLKFMVYLQKENIIDESGMPKERFSAEFPKEGPSILRIQQVVRGDSAAYFCASSPRTDFYEQFFGPGTRLTVL.

This clone has a single count. This rearrangement joins TRBV12-3 or TRBV12-4 to TRBJ1-1, with D perhaps TRBD1 (6 bases). There are 13 residues in the CDR3. V gave up 5 bases and J gave up 3 bases, with 10 bases separating them. The CDR3: CASSTAGDTEAFF. The CDR3 nucleotides are TGTGCCAGCAGTACCGCAGGGGACACTGAAGCTTTCTTT.

The CDR3 DNA is TGTGCCAGCAGCTTAGCCAGGGGCGATGAAAAACTGTTTTTT. Translated: CASSLARGDEKLFF. The genes are TRBV7-9 and TRBJ1-4, with D possibly matching TRBD1 (6 bases). This CDR3 is 14 amino acids long. The V gene's germline CDR1 is SEHNR and CDR2 FQNEAQ (reference sequence). The ends were cut back, 0 bases at V and 6 bases at J, with 8 bases in the middle.

The rearrangement uses TRBV18 and TRBJ2-7, with D possibly matching TRBD2 (7 bases). V lost 0 bases and J 2 bases, leaving 11 bases between the germline ends. This CDR3 is built from 15 residues. In germline, CDR1 is KGHSH, CDR2 LQKENI. The CDR3: CASSPPAGAAYEQYF. CDR3 in DNA: TGTGCCAGCTCACCACCGGCGGGGGCTGCCTACGAGCAGTACTTC.

The V gene is TRBV5-4, the J gene TRBJ1-6; weak D call: TRBD1 (6 bases). V dropped 2 bases and J dropped 6 bases, with 9 bases sitting between them. This CDR3 spans 14 amino acids. Germline V CDR1 and CDR2: SGHNT, YYREEE (reference sequence). The CDR3 DNA sequence: TGTGCCAGCAGCTTACAGGGAGTTAATTCACCCCTCCACTTT. Protein product: CASSLQGVNSPLHF.

This clone was seen more than once but under ten times. The J gene is TRBJ2-3, the V gene TRBV5-4; 14 bases are a match to TRBD2. V shed 4 bases and J 3 bases; nucleotides not matched to a gene: 13. Germline V gene sequence: CDR1 SGHNT, CDR2 YYREEE (reference sequence). This CDR3 is built from 19 residues. CDR3 in amino acids: CASSGDGGTSGSLTDTQYF. For the CDR3, the DNA is TGTGCCAGCAGCGGGGACGGGGGGACTAGCGGGAGTCTGACAGATACGCAGTATTTT.

The CDR3 spells CASSIVGLAGKETQYF. CDR3 nucleotide sequence: TGTGCCAGTAGTATAGTCGGGCTAGCGGGGAAAGAGACCCAGTACTTC. V and J are TRBV19 and TRBJ2-5, with 9 bases matching TRBD2. Germline CDR1 is LNHDA and CDR2 is SQIVND (reference sequence). The length of the CDR3 is 16 residues. With V trimmed by 1 base and J by 3 bases, 6 bases remained unmatched.

The chain joins TRBV30 to TRBJ1-5; D perhaps matches TRBD1 (5 bases). V was shortened by 0 bases and J by 5 bases, with 8 bases between the two germline ends. This CDR3 region has 13 residues. From germline, CDR1 is GTSNPN and CDR2 SVGIG (reference sequence). CDR3 residues: CAWSVQDHQPQHF. The CDR3 nucleotides read TGTGCCTGGAGTGTACAGGACCATCAGCCCCAGCATTTT.

This chain links TRBV5-1 with TRBJ2-3, with D perhaps matching TRBD2 (5 bases). Germline-derived CDR1 and CDR2 are SGHRS and YFSETQ. V lost 0 bases and J 6 bases, leaving 14 bases between the germline ends. The CDR3 runs to 15 residues. The CDR3, as DNA: TGCGCCAGCAGCTTGGGTGACACTAGGGCCGATACGCAGTATTTT. This encodes CASSLGDTRADTQYF.

The rearrangement joins TRBV19 to TRBJ2-7; the match to TRBD2 covers 7 bases. The CDR3 is 15 residues long. The V gene end was trimmed by 3 bases and the J gene end by 2 bases; junction bases not matched to a gene: 7. CDR1 and CDR2 (germline): LNHDA, SQIVND (reference sequence). The CDR3 coding sequence is TGTGCCAGTAGTATCGTCCTAGCGGAGACCTACGAGCAGTACTTC. This sequence encodes CASSIVLAETYEQYF.

The genes are TRBV18 and TRBJ2-1, with 9 bases that match TRBD1. The CDR3 is made up of 15 amino acids. Looked up from germline, CDR1 is KGHSH and CDR2 is LQKENI. V dropped 6 bases and J dropped 8; count of bases not matched to a gene: 11. The CDR3 DNA reads as TGTGCCAGCTCCTCAAAGGGACAGGGAATAGATGAGCAGTTCTTC. Its protein is CASSSKGQGIDEQFF.

The V call is TRBV5-1, the J call TRBJ2-7; 10 nucleotides line up with TRBD1. This CDR3 is built from 14 residues. V dropped 0 bases and J dropped 6; count of bases not matched to a gene: 3. The germline CDR1 and CDR2 sequences are SGHRS and YFSETQ. DNA for the CDR3: TGCGCCAGCAGCTTGGGGGACAGGGGTTCCGAGCAGTACTTC. It specifies CASSLGDRGSEQYF.

V is TRBV20-1 and J is TRBJ1-6; D remains unclear. CDR1 is DFQATT and CDR2 is SNEGSKA in the germline V gene (reference sequence). CDR3 length equals 15 residues. V lost 3 bases and J 0 bases, leaving 9 bases between the germline ends. CDR3 protein: CSASETSSYNSPLHF. The DNA of the CDR3 is TGCAGTGCTAGTGAAACGAGCTCCTATAATTCACCCCTCCACTTT.

This clone appeared a single time. The CDR3 loop is CASSLSLEQYF. In DNA form, the CDR3 reads TGTGCCAGCAGCTTATCTCTCGAGCAGTACTTC. The V call is TRBV5-6, the J call TRBJ2-7; D gene uncertain. Germline assignment: CDR1 SGHDT and CDR2 YYEEEE. Trimming cost V 2 bases and J 6 bases, with 6 bases left between them. CDR3 length equals 11 residues.

The V and J genes are TRBV9 and TRBJ1-6, with 8 positions matching TRBD1. Per germline, CDR1 SGDLS and CDR2 YYNGEE. Losses at the gene ends were 3 bases for V and 9 bases for J; bases not matched to a gene: 8. This CDR3 has 15 residues. CDR3 residues: CASSDDDRGRSPLHF. CDR3 nucleotides: TGTGCCAGCAGCGATGATGACAGGGGACGTTCACCCCTCCACTTT.

The chain joins TRBV9 to TRBJ1-6; D is unclear. Germline CDR1 reads SGDLS; CDR2 reads YYNGEE. The CDR3 contains 16 residues. The ends were cut back, 0 bases at V and 2 bases at J, with 9 bases in the middle. The DNA of the CDR3 is TGTGCCAGCAGCGTAGCCCCCACAGCCTATAATTCACCCCTCCACTTT. This translates into CASSVAPTAYNSPLHF.

This clone was found a few times. The chain employs TRBV3-1 (or the pseudogene TRBV3-2) and TRBJ2-2; 9 nucleotides line up with TRBD2. J was trimmed by 6 bases and V by 1 base; bases with no gene match: 9. There are 17 residues in the CDR3. The germline CDR1 and CDR2 sequences are LGHDT and YNNKEL (reference sequence). DNA of the CDR3: TGTGCCAGCAGCCAAGGCCTCTTTAGCGGGGGTCCCGGGGAGCTGTTTTTT. This codes for CASSQGLFSGGPGELFF.

This chain joins TRBV27 and TRBJ2-1; weak D call: TRBD2 (6 bases). Germline V gene lookup returns CDR1 MNHEY and CDR2 SMNVEV (reference sequence). There are 15 residues in the CDR3. With 3 bases removed from V and 8 bases from J, the gap between germline ends came to 17 bases. The chain's CDR3 is CASSFFPGREDEQFF. As DNA, the CDR3 is TGTGCCAGCAGTTTTTTCCCCGGGAGAGAGGATGAGCAGTTCTTC.

This chain connects TRBV15 to TRBJ1-5; D is possibly TRBD1 (5 bases). V lost 0 bases, J lost 4 bases, and 7 bases lay in between. Germline V lookup: CDR1 LNHNV, CDR2 YYDKDF (reference sequence). The CDR3 is 14 residues long. This CDR3 is CATSRDQGNQPQHF. CDR3 in DNA: TGTGCCACCAGCAGAGATCAGGGAAATCAGCCCCAGCATTTT. Drawing the rest from reference TRBV15 and TRBJ1-5, the complete variable domain is DAMVIQNPRYQVTQFGKPVTLSCSQTLNHNVMYWYQQKSSQAPKLLFHYYDKDFNNEADTPDNFQSRRPNTSFCFLDIRSPGLGDTAMYLCATSRDQGNQPQHFGDGTRLSIL.

Points on this clone: The conserved phenylalanine or tryptophan normally closing the CDR3 is absent here, so this likely arose from a read error. The CDR3 DNA reads as TGCGCCGTTTCCGGGCACGGAGGAGGCTACACCCTC. It specifies CAVSGHGGGYTL. The chain recombines TRBV4-1 with TRBJ1-2; the D is unclear. The V and J ends lost 11 bases and 8 bases respectively, with 18 bases between them. This CDR3 comprises 12 residues. The germline CDR1 and CDR2 sequences are MGHRA and YSYEKL.